The entry below describes one T cell receptor beta chain. Via MiXCR, TCRdb re-called the RACE reads, giving one row per CDR3 protein. The sample consists of a few hundred thousand distinct CDR3 sequences, about 8.6% of them appearing once. The data are from a study of human T cells and chemical hapten exposure. Time point specified: pre-sensitization, week 0. Treatment noted: therapeutic diphenylcyclopropenone sensitization with weekly scalp DPC. Sequenced material: whole blood, taken in connection with sensitization to the hapten diphenylcyclopropenone (DPC). The TCR sequence derives from a woman aged 35 to 49 with alopecia areata. Some clones in this sample may be carry-over from other donors' samples.

The CDR3 coding sequence is TGCAGTGCTAGAAAATCTTGGGGCACTGAAGCTTTCTTT. It yields the protein CSARKSWGTEAFF. V and J are TRBV20-1 and TRBJ1-1; D gene uncertain. The CDR3 runs to 13 residues. V shed 2 bases and J shed 4 bases, with 11 bases lying between them. The germline V gene has CDR1 DFQATT and CDR2 SNEGSKA (reference sequence).